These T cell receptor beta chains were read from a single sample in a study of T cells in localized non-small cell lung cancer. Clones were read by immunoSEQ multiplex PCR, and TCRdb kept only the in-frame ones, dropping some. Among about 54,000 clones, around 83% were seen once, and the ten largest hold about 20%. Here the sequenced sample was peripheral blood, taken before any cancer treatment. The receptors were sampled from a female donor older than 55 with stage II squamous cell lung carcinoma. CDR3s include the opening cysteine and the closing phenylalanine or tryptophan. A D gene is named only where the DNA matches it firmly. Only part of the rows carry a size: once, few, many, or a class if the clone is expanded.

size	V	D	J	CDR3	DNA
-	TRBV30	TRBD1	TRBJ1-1	CAWSVHGTGEAFF	TGTGCCTGGAGTGTACATGGGACAGGGGAGGCTTTCTTT
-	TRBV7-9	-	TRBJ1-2	CASTRPAGIDYGYTF	TGTGCCAGCACTCGGCCGGCAGGGATAGACTATGGCTACACCTTC
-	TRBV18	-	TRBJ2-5	CASSPPNSQETQYF	TGTGCCAGCTCACCACCGAATAGCCAGGAGACCCAGTACTTC
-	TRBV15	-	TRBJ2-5	CATSSVLLYQETQYF	TGTGCCACCAGCAGCGTTCTCCTGTACCAAGAGACCCAGTACTTC
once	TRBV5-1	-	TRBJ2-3	CASSTYGASTDTQYF	TGCGCCAGCAGCACGTACGGGGCGAGCACAGATACGCAGTATTTT
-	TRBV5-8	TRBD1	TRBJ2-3	CASSLDRGSKDTQYF	TGTGCCAGCAGCTTAGACAGGGGCAGCAAAGATACGCAGTATTTT
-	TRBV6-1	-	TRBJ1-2	CASSASQLSANYGYTF	TGTGCCAGCAGTGCCTCACAGCTTTCAGCTAACTATGGCTACACCTTC
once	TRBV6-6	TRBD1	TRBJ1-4	CASRSTGTGNEKLFF	TGTGCCAGCAGGTCGACCGGGACAGGGAACGAAAAACTGTTTTTT
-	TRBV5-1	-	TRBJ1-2	CASSPRDSGHYGYTF	TGCGCCAGCAGCCCTCGGGACTCGGGGCACTATGGCTACACCTTC
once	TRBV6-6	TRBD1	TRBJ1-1	CASSTPTGLKTEAFF	TGTGCCAGCAGTACCCCGACAGGGTTGAAGACTGAAGCTTTCTTT
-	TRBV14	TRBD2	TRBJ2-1	CASSQGSGGSYNEQFF	TGTGCCAGCAGCCAGGGAAGCGGGGGTTCCTACAATGAGCAGTTCTTC
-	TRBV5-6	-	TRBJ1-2	CASSFRGITNYGYTF	TGTGCCAGCAGCTTTAGGGGCATAACTAACTATGGCTACACCTTC